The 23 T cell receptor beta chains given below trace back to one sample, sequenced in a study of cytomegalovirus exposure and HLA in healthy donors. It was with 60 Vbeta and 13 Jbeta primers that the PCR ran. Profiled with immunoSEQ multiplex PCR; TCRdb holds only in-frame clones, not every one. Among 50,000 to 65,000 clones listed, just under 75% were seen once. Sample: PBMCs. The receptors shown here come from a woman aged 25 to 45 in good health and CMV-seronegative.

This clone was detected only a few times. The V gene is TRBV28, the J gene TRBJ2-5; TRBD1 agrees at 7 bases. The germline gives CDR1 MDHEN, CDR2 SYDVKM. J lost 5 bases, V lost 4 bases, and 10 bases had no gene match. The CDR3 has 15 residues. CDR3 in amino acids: CASSYSGQVDETQYF. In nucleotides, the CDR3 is TGTGCCAGCAGTTACTCTGGACAGGTCGACGAGACCCAGTACTTC. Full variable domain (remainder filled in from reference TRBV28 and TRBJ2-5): DVKVTQSSRYLVKRTGEKVFLECVQDMDHENMFWYRQDPGLGLRLIYFSYDVKMKEKGDIPEGYSVSREKKERFSLILESASTNQTSMYLCASSYSGQVDETQYFGPGTRLLVL.

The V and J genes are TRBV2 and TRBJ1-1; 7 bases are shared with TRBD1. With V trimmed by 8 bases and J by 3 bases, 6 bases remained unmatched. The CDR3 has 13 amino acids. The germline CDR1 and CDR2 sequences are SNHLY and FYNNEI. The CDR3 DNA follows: TGTGCCAGCCTGGGGCAGGGGGACACTGAAGCTTTCTTT. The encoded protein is CASLGQGDTEAFF.

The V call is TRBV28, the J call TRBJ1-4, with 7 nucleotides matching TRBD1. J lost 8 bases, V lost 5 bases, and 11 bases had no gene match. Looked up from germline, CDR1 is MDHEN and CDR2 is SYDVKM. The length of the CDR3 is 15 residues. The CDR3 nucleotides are TGTGCCAGCAGTGGTAGACAGGGCGGTGGAGAAAAACTGTTTTTT. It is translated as CASSGRQGGGEKLFF. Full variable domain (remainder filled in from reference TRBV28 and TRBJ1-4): DVKVTQSSRYLVKRTGEKVFLECVQDMDHENMFWYRQDPGLGLRLIYFSYDVKMKEKGDIPEGYSVSREKKERFSLILESASTNQTSMYLCASSGRQGGGEKLFFGSGTQLSVL.

CDR3 residues: CASSSGVMNEKLFF. The CDR3 DNA follows: TGCGCCAGCAGCTCGGGGGTGATGAATGAAAAACTGTTTTTT. The chain has TRBV5-1 and TRBJ1-4; D is possibly TRBD1 (5 bases). The germline CDR1 and CDR2 sequences are SGHRS and YFSETQ. V lost 3 bases and J lost 5, with 11 bases in between. The CDR3 is made up of 14 amino acids.

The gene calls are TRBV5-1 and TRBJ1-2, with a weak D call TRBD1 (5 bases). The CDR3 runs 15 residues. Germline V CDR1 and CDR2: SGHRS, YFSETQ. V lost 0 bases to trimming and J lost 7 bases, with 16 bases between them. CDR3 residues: CASSLGERRGRGYTF. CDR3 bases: TGCGCCAGCAGCTTGGGGGAAAGGAGGGGACGTGGCTACACCTTC.

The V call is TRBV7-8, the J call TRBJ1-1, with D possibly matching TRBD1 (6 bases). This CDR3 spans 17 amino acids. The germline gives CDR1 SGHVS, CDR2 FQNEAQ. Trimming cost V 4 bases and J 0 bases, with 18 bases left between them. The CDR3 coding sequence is TGTGCCAGCAGCTCGCCACAGGGTATACTGATGAACACTGAAGCTTTCTTT. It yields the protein CASSSPQGILMNTEAFF.

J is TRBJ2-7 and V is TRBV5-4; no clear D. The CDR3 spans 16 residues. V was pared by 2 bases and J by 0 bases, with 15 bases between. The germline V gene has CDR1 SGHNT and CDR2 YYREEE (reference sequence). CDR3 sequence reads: CASSFLLTPSSYEQYV. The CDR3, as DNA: TGTGCCAGCAGCTTTTTGCTGACACCAAGCTCCTACGAGCAGTACGTC.

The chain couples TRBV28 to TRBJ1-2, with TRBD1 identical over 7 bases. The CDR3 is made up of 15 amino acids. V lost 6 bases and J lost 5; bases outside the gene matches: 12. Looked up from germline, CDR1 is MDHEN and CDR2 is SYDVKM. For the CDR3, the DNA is TGTGCCAGCAGCCGACAGGGAACAACGAGGTATGGCTACACCTTC. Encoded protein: CASSRQGTTRYGYTF.

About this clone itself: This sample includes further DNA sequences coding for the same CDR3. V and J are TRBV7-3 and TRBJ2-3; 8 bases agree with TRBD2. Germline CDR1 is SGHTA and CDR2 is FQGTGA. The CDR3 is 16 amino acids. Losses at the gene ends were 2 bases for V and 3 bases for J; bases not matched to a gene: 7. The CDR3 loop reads CASSLFSGGLTDTQYF. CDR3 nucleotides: TGTGCCAGCAGCTTATTCTCGGGGGGGCTAACAGATACGCAGTATTTT.

The CDR3 nucleotides read TGTGCCAGCCGGGGAGGTTGGAACACTGAAGCTTTCTTT. Amino acids: CASRGGWNTEAFF. This chain joins TRBV27 and TRBJ1-1; the D is unclear. Germline loops: CDR1 MNHEY, CDR2 SMNVEV (reference sequence). V was cut by 8 bases and J by 1 base, with 11 bases left in between. The CDR3 is 13 amino acids.

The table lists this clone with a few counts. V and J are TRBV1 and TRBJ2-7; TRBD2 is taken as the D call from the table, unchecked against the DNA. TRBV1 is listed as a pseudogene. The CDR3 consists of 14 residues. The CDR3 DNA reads TGCACCAGCGGTAGCGGGAGGTCTACCTACGAGCAGTACTTC. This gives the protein CTSGSGRSTYEQYF.

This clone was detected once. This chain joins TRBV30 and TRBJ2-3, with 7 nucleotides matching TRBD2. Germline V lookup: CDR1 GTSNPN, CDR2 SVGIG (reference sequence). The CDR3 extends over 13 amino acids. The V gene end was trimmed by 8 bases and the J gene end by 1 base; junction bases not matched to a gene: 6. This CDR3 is CARTSARTDTQYF. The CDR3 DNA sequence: TGTGCCCGTACTAGCGCTCGCACAGATACGCAGTATTTT.

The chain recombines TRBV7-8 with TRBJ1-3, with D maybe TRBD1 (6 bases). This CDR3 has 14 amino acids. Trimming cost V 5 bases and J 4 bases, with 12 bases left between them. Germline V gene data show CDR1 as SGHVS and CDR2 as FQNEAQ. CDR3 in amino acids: CASSNREGGNTIYF. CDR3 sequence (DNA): TGTGCCAGCAGCAACAGGGAAGGAGGAAACACCATATATTTT.

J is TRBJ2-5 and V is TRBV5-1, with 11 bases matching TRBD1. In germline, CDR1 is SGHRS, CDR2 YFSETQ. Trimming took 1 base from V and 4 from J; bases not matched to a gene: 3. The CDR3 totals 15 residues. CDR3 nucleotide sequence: TGCGCCAGCAGCTTGAGGACAGGGGGCAGAGAGACCCAGTACTTC. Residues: CASSLRTGGRETQYF.

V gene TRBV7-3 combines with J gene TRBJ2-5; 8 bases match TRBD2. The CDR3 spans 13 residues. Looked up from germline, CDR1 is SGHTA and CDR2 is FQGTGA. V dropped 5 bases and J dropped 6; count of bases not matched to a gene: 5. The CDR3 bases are TGTGCCAGCAGCCCAGTAGCGGGGAAGACCCAGTACTTC. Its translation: CASSPVAGKTQYF. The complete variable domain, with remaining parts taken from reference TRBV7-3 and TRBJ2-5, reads GAGVSQTPSNKVTEKGKYVELRCDPISGHTALYWYRQSLGQGPEFLIYFQGTGAADDSGLPNDRFFAVRPEGSVSTLKIQRTERGDSAVYLCASSPVAGKTQYFGPGTRLLVL.

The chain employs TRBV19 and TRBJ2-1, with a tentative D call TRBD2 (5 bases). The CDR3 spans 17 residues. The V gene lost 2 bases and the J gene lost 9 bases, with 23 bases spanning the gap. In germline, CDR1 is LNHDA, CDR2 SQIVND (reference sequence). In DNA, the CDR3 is TGTGCCAGTAGTATACAGGCACGCGGGTATAACATCGTTGAGCAGTTCTTC. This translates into CASSIQARGYNIVEQFF.

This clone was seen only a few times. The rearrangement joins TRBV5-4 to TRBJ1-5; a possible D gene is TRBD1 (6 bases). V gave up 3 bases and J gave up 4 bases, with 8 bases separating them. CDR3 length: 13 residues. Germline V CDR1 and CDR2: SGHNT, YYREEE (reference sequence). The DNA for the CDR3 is TGTGCCAGCAGCTCTGACAGGAATCAGCCCCAGCATTTT. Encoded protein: CASSSDRNQPQHF.

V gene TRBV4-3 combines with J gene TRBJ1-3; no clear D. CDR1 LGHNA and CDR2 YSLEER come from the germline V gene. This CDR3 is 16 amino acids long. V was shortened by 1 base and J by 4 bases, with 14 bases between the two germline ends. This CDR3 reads CASSQAVVELGNTIYF. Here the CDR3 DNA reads TGCGCCAGCAGCCAAGCGGTCGTCGAGTTAGGAAACACCATATATTTT.

CDR3 sequence: CASRPLTGGANEQFF. DNA of the CDR3: TGTGCCAGCAGGCCCTTAACTGGGGGGGCAAATGAGCAGTTCTTC. The rearrangement uses TRBV6-5 and TRBJ2-1; maybe TRBD2 (7 bases). CDR1 and CDR2 (germline): MNHEY, SVGAGI. The CDR3 contains 15 residues. Trimming left V 6 bases short and J 7 bases short, with 19 bases between.

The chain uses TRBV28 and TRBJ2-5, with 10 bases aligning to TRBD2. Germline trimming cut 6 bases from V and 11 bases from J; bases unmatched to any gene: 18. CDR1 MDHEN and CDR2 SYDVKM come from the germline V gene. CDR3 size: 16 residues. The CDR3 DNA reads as TGTGCCAGCAGACCGACTAGCGGGCCAACCTCCTATGAGCAGTACTTC. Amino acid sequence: CASRPTSGPTSYEQYF.

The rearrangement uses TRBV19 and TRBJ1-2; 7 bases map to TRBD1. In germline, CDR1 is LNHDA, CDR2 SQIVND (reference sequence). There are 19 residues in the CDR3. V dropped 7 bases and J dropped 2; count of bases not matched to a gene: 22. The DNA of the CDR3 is TGTGCCAGTACCTATTCCTTCCCCACCCTCGGGACAGTGAACTATGGCTACACCTTC. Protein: CASTYSFPTLGTVNYGYTF.

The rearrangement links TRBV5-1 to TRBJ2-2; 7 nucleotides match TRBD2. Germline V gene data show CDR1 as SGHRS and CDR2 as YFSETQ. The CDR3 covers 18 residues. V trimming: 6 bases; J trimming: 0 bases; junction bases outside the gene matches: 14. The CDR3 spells CASTLDGRALPNTGELFF. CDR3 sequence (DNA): TGCGCCAGCACCCTTGATGGGAGGGCCCTTCCGAACACCGGGGAGCTGTTTTTT.

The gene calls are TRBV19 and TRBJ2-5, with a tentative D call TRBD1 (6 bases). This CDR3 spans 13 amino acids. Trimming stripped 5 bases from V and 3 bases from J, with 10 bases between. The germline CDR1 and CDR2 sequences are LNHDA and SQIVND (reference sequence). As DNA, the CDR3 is TGTGCCAGTAGTGAGTGGACAGAAGAGACCCAGTACTTC. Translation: CASSEWTEETQYF.